One and the same sample provided the 16 T cell receptor beta chains below, sequenced in a study of cytotoxic CD8 clonotypes in ibrutinib-treated CLL. Profiling relied on immunoSEQ multiplex PCR, and the TCRdb table lists in-frame clones only, not all of them. The sample records about 300,000 clones, around 76% being singletons. The starting material was PBMCs, obtained at disease progression, from a patient treated with ibrutinib. These TCRs come from a human donor with chronic lymphocytic leukemia.

CDR3 DNA: TGTGCTAGTGCTGGGGACAGGGTCGGACAGCCCCAGCATTTT. It encodes CASAGDRVGQPQHF. The chain links TRBV12-5 to TRBJ1-5; 9 nucleotides match TRBD1. CDR3 length equals 14 residues. Germline CDR1 reads LGHNT; CDR2 reads FRNRAP. V shed 7 bases and J 7 bases; nucleotides not matched to a gene: 8. Using reference TRBV12-5 and TRBJ1-5 for the parts outside the CDR3, the full variable domain is DARVTQTPRHKVTEMGQEVTMRCQPILGHNTVFWYRQTMMQGLELLAYFRNRAPLDDSGMPKDRFSAEMPDATLATLKIQPSEPRDSAVYFCASAGDRVGQPQHFGDGTRLSIL.

This chain connects TRBV28 to TRBJ2-7, with a weak D call TRBD1 (7 bases). The V and J ends lost 7 bases and 3 bases respectively, with 13 bases between them. The CDR3 has 13 residues. From germline, CDR1 is MDHEN and CDR2 SYDVKM. CDR3 residues: CASMVQGGYEQYF. As DNA, the CDR3 is TGTGCCAGCATGGTCCAGGGGGGCTACGAGCAGTACTTC.

The J gene is TRBJ2-7, the V gene TRBV18; D gene unclear. CDR3 length equals 13 residues. V was trimmed by 4 bases and J by 2 bases, leaving 9 bases between them. The germline V gene encodes CDR1 KGHSH and CDR2 LQKENI. CDR3 amino acids: CASSRLRAYEQYF. CDR3 sequence (DNA): TGTGCCAGCTCACGCCTCCGGGCCTACGAGCAGTACTTC.

This rearrangement joins TRBV7-9 to TRBJ2-4; TRBD1 matches 10 bases. CDR1 is SEHNR, CDR2 FQNEAQ, per germline (reference sequence). The CDR3 spans 18 residues. V was clipped by 2 bases and J by 1 base; unmatched bases: 8. CDR3 DNA sequence: TGTGCCAGCAGCTTAAGGGACAGGGGAGAAGGGGCCAAAAACATTCAGTACTTC. It translates to CASSLRDRGEGAKNIQYF. The whole variable domain, remainder taken from reference TRBV7-9 and TRBJ2-4, is DTGVSQNPRHKITKRGQNVTFRCDPISEHNRLYWYRQTLGQGPEFLTYFQNEAQLEKSRLLSDRFSAERPKGSFSTLEIQRTEQGDSAMYLCASSLRDRGEGAKNIQYFGAGTRLSVL.

This clone has a handful of counts. V and J are TRBV5-1 and TRBJ2-7; maybe TRBD2 (7 bases). The CDR3 is 15 amino acids. Trimming shortened V by 1 base and J by 2 bases, and 13 bases separated the two germline ends. The germline V gene has CDR1 SGHRS and CDR2 YFSETQ. In DNA, the CDR3 is TGCGCCAGCAGCTTGATGGGGGGGCACCCCTACGAGCAGTACTTC. Protein: CASSLMGGHPYEQYF.

The V and J genes are TRBV27 and TRBJ2-6, with D hard to call. The V gene lost 4 bases and the J gene lost 0 bases, with 10 bases spanning the gap. Germline CDR1 reads MNHEY; CDR2 reads SMNVEV (reference sequence). This CDR3 has 16 amino acids. CDR3 in amino acids: CASSSMGYSGANVLTF. As DNA, the CDR3 is TGTGCCAGCAGTTCAATGGGATACTCTGGGGCCAACGTCCTGACTTTC.

The V gene is TRBV25-1, the J gene TRBJ2-7; D is perhaps TRBD2 (7 bases). Germline CDR1 and CDR2: MGHDK and SYGVNS. Trimming took off 6 bases at V and 4 bases at J, with 13 bases between the two ends. This CDR3 has 13 residues. Written as DNA, the CDR3 is TGTGCCAGCAGAACGGGGGGCCGGTACGAGCAGTACTTC. Translating gives CASRTGGRYEQYF.

The rearrangement links TRBV23-1 to TRBJ2-3; 7 bases are a match to TRBD1. TRBV23-1 is filed as an ORF, its function uncertain. Trimming removed 6 bases from V and 2 bases from J; junction bases left unmatched: 8. The CDR3 consists of 15 residues. The chain's CDR3 is CASRTLTGSTDTQYF. CDR3 in DNA: TGCGCCAGCAGGACCTTGACAGGGTCCACAGATACGCAGTATTTT.

The gene calls are TRBV28 and TRBJ2-5; the D gene is possibly TRBD2 (6 bases). CDR1 is MDHEN, CDR2 SYDVKM, per germline. This CDR3 comprises 12 residues. The V and J ends lost 6 bases and 1 base respectively, with 6 bases between them. The CDR3 sequence is CASRGLQETQYF. For the CDR3, the DNA is TGTGCCAGCAGGGGACTCCAAGAGACCCAGTACTTC.

Concerning this clone itself: The junction differs from germline at one of its ends, possibly a read error. The chain combines TRBV6-4 with TRBJ2-7; possible D gene TRBD2, 5 bases. This CDR3 is 10 amino acids long. The germline gives CDR1 MRHNA, CDR2 SNTAGT. The CDR3 is CASTGLSGTF. The CDR3 DNA sequence: TGTGCCAGCACAGGTCTGAGCGGAACGTTC.

The J gene is TRBJ1-5, the V gene TRBV10-3; D is possibly TRBD1 (6 bases). Per germline, CDR1 ENHRY and CDR2 SYGVKD. The ends were cut back, 4 bases at V and 5 bases at J, with 9 bases in the middle. The CDR3 has 13 amino acids. The CDR3 region is CAISAGQYQPQHF. The CDR3 coding sequence is TGTGCCATCAGTGCAGGACAGTATCAGCCCCAGCATTTT.

This clone was seen just once. This chain links TRBV27 with TRBJ1-1; possibly TRBD1 for D (5 bases). Germline CDR1 MNHEY, CDR2 SMNVEV (reference sequence). Trimming removed 8 bases at V and 1 base at J, with 14 bases between. The CDR3 totals 14 residues. The CDR3 region is CASYWGRANTEAFF. CDR3 DNA sequence: TGTGCCAGCTATTGGGGCCGCGCGAACACTGAAGCTTTCTTT.

The chain couples TRBV9 to TRBJ2-5; D might be TRBD2 (6 bases). Between the trimmed V and J ends, which lost 3 bases and 4 bases, there was a span of 16 bases. The CDR3 spans 15 residues. Germline V CDR1 and CDR2: SGDLS, YYNGEE. Written as DNA, the CDR3 is TGTGCCAGCAGCGGCGGGGACGGGCCGGGAGAGACCCAGTACTTC. It yields the protein CASSGGDGPGETQYF.

The J gene is TRBJ2-7, the V gene TRBV21-1; TRBD1, the D gene given by the table, was not confirmed from the DNA. TRBV21-1 is a documented pseudogene. The CDR3 loop spans 13 amino acids. CDR3 region: CASSKGADYEQYF. The CDR3 DNA reads as TGTGCCAGCAGCAAAGGGGCAGATTACGAGCAGTACTTC.

V usage is TRBV5-5 and J usage is TRBJ2-7; TRBD1 aligns across 9 bases. The CDR3 is 14 amino acids. Germline lookup yields CDR1 SGHKS and CDR2 YYEKEE (reference sequence). The V segment lost 0 bases and the J segment 5 bases; nucleotides outside the gene matches: 3. DNA for the CDR3: TGTGCCAGCAGCTTGGACAGGGGGCGCGACGAGCAGTACTTC. Amino acid sequence: CASSLDRGRDEQYF.

This clone was seen a few times. The CDR3 spells CASRVRQGANGYTF. The DNA of the CDR3 is TGTGCCAGCAGGGTCAGACAGGGGGCGAATGGCTACACCTTC. This rearrangement joins TRBV5-6 to TRBJ1-2, with 10 bases that match TRBD1. Per the germline V gene, CDR1 is SGHDT and CDR2 is YYEEEE. Trimming at V came to 5 bases and at J to 6 bases, leaving 7 bases not matched to a gene. The CDR3 loop spans 14 amino acids.